This T cell receptor (beta chain) is from a study of T cells after posttransplantation cyclophosphamide. Study-wide results and limits: Recipient CMV seropositivity and CMV reactivation strongly tracked TRB clonality. Skin or GI-infiltrating T cells shared few TRB sequences with blood.

TCRdb's copy holds only in-frame clones and misses some; the assay was immunoSEQ multiplex PCR. This table has about 52,000 clones, 85% to 95% appearing once. The V gene end was trimmed by 4 bases and the J gene end by 8 bases; junction bases not matched to a gene: 6. The CDR3 has 14 amino acids. CDR1 is SNHLY and CDR2 is FYNNEI in the germline V gene. Note on this clone: The antigen is unknown.

The material sequenced was PBMCs. The TCR was taken from a woman aged 30 to 39 in good health and a related stem cell transplant donor. V usage is TRBV2 and J usage is TRBJ1-4; 8 positions match TRBD1. The DNA of the CDR3 is TGTGCCAGCAGTGCTGACAGGGGAGGGGAAAAACTGTTTTTT. It is translated as CASSADRGGEKLFF.